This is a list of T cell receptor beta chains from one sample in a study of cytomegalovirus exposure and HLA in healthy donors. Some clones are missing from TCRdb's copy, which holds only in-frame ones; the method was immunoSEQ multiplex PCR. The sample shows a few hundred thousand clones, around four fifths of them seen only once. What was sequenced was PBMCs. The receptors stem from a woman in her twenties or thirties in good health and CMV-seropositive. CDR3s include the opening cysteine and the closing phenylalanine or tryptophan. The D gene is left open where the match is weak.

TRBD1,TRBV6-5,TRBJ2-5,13,CASSRDRDQTQYF
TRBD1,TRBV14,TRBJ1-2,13,CASSETGRRGYTF
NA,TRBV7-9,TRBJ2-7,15,CASSPNRGSPYEQYF
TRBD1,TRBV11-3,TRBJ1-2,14,CASSFDAGGSGYTF
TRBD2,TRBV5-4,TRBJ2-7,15,CASSSGGLGDYEQYF
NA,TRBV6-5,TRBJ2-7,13,CASSRTRLYEQYF
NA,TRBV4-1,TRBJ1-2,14,CASSLPGGNYGYTF
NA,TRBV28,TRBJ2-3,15,CASSLGMGITDTQYF
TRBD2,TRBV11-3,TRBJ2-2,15,CASSLTSGSTGELFF
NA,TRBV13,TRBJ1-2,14,CASSLIKGIYGYTF
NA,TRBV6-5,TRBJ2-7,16,CASSSGTKGEIYEQYF
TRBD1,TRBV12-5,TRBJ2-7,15,CASGLGWDRVYEQYF